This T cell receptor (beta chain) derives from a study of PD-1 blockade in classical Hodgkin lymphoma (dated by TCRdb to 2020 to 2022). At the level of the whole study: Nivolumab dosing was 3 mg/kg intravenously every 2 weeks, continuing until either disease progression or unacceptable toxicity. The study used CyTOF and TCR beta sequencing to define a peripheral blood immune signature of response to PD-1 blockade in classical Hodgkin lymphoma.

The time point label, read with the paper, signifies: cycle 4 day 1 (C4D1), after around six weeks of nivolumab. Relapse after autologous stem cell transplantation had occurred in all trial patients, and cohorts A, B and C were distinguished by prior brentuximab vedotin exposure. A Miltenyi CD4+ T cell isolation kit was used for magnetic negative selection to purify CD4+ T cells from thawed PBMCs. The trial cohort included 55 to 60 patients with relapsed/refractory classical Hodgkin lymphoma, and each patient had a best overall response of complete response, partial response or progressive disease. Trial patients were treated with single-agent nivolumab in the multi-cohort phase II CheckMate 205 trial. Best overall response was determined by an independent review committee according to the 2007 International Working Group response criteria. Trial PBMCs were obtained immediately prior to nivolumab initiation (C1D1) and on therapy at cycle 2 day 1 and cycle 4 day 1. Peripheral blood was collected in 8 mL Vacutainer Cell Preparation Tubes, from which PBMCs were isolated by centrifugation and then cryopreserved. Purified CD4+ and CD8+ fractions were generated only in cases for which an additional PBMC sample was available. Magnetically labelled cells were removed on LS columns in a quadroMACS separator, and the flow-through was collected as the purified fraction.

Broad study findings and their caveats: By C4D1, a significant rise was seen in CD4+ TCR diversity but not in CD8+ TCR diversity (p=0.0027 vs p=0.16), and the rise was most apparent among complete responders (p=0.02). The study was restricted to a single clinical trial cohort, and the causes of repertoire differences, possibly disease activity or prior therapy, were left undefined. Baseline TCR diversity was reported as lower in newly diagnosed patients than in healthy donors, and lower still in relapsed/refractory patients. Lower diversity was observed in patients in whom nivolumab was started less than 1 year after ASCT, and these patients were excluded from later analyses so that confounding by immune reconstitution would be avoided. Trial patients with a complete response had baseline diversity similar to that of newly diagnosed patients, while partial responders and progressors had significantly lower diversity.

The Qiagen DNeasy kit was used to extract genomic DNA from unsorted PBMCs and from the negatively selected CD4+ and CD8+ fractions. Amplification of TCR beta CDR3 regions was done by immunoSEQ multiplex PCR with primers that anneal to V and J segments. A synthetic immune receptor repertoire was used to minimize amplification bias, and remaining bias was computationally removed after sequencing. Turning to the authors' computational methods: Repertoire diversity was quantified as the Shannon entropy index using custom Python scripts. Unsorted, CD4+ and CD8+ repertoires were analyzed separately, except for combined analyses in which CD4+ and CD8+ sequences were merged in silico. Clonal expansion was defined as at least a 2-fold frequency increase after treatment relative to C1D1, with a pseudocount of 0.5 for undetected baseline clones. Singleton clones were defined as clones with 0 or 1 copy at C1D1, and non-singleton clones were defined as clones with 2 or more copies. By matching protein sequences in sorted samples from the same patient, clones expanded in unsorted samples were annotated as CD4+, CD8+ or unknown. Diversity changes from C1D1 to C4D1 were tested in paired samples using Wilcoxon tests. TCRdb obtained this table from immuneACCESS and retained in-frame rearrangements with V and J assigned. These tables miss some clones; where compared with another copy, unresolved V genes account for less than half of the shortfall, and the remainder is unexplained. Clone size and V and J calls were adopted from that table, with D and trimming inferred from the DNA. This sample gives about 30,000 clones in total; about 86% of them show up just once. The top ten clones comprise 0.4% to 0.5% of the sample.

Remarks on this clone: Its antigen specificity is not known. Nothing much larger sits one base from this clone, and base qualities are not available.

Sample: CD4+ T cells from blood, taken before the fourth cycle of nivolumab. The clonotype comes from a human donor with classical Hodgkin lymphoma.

The nucleotides are TGCGCCAGCCGGCCCTCGGACAGGGGGCCCGATACGCAGTATTTT. Its protein product is CASRPSDRGPDTQYF. The chain is assembled from TRBV5-1 and TRBJ2-3, with 11 junctional bases fitting TRBD1. The CDR3, from cysteine to phenylalanine, totals 15 residues. Only CDR3 DNA remains: 45 bases, in frame from the first base. Unmatched junction bases come to 10, with V trimmed by 7 bases and J by 6 bases. CDR1 and CDR2, per the germline V gene, are SGHRS and YFSETQ.